The rows below give T cell receptor beta chains drawn from one sample of a study of T cells after somatic rescue of genetic block. Method: immunoSEQ multiplex PCR; TCRdb's copy keeps in-frame clones and lacks some. The table has 67,000 or so clones, approximately 90% seen once; the top ten hold about 3%. Sequences were obtained from peripheral blood mononuclear cells (PBMCs). The receptors originated from a man in his thirties or forties. The CDR3 runs from the conserved cysteine through the conserved F or W. D genes are given only for firm matches. Clone size is stated in some rows and not others, as once, few, many or a class when expanded.

abundance,j_gene,d_gene,v_gene,CDR3aa,CDR3nt
NA,TRBJ2-5,NA,TRBV7-7,CASGQGQTQYF,TGTGCTTCTGGGCAGGGACAGACCCAGTACTTC
NA,TRBJ2-2,NA,TRBV9,CASSVRQQNTGELFF,TGTGCCAGCAGCGTACGGCAGCAGAACACCGGGGAGCTGTTTTTT
once,TRBJ1-1,NA,TRBV29-1,CSVETENTEAFF,TGCAGCGTAGAAACCGAGAACACTGAAGCTTTCTTT
few,TRBJ2-2,TRBD2,TRBV5-1,CASSLAPGAGAGELFF,TGCGCCAGCAGCTTGGCCCCGGGAGCGGGGGCCGGGGAGCTGTTTTTT
NA,TRBJ2-7,TRBD1,TRBV19,CASSIGTGGIYEQYF,TGTGCCAGTAGTATCGGGACAGGGGGCATCTACGAGCAGTACTTC
NA,TRBJ1-5,NA,TRBV6-5,CASSYSGMSDQPQHF,TGTGCCAGCAGTTACTCGGGTATGTCAGATCAGCCCCAGCATTTT
NA,TRBJ2-1,NA,TRBV5-1,CASSSKGAGSVEQFF,TGCGCCAGCAGCTCCAAGGGTGCAGGGTCGGTTGAGCAGTTCTTC
NA,TRBJ2-7,NA,TRBV19,CASSRRQQAYEQYF,TGTGCCAGTAGTAGAAGACAGCAAGCCTACGAGCAGTACTTC
NA,TRBJ1-4,NA,TRBV9,CASSAGVTNEKLFF,TGTGCCAGCAGCGCAGGGGTGACTAATGAAAAACTGTTTTTT
NA,TRBJ2-7,NA,TRBV6-1,CASSKQVLSEQYF,TGTGCCAGCAGTAAACAGGTCCTGAGCGAGCAGTACTTC
NA,TRBJ1-3,NA,TRBV18,CASSPEGGGNTIYF,TGTGCCAGCTCACCAGAGGGAGGTGGAAACACCATATATTTT
NA,TRBJ2-7,NA,TRBV4-2,CASSRQQNEQYF,TGTGCCAGCAGCCGGCAACAGAACGAGCAGTACTTC
NA,TRBJ2-7,NA,TRBV2,CASLSGQRSYEQYF,TGTGCCAGTTTAAGCGGACAGCGCTCCTACGAGCAGTACTTC
NA,TRBJ1-5,TRBD1,TRBV27,CASSSQGRQPQHF,TGTGCCAGCAGTTCACAGGGGCGTCAGCCCCAGCATTTT
NA,TRBJ2-2,NA,TRBV15,CATSRDPAGGELFF,TGTGCCACCAGCAGAGATCCGGCGGGCGGGGAGCTGTTTTTT
NA,TRBJ2-3,NA,TRBV7-2,CASSLPVNTDTQYF,TGTGCCAGCAGCTTACCGGTTAACACAGATACGCAGTATTTT
NA,TRBJ1-5,NA,TRBV6-5,CASSYQSGAQPQHF,TGTGCCAGCAGTTACCAATCGGGGGCCCAGCCCCAGCATTTT
NA,TRBJ2-7,TRBD1,TRBV30,CAQGQDSYEQYF,TGTGCCCAAGGACAGGACTCCTACGAGCAGTACTTC
NA,TRBJ1-4,TRBD1,TRBV7-2,CASSFWTGDEKLFF,TGTGCCAGCAGCTTCTGGACAGGGGACGAAAAACTGTTTTTT
NA,TRBJ2-4,NA,TRBV19,CASTNGWAKNIQYF,TGTGCCAGTACCAATGGGTGGGCCAAAAACATTCAGTACTTC
NA,TRBJ2-1,NA,TRBV5-4,CASSSGTHEQFF,TGTGCCAGCAGCTCCGGGACCCATGAGCAGTTCTTC
NA,TRBJ2-6,NA,TRBV4-1,CASSRTGPSGANVLTF,TGCGCCAGCAGCCGCACAGGGCCCTCTGGGGCCAACGTCCTGACTTTC
once,TRBJ1-2,NA,TRBV6-5,CASMSQGNYGYTF,TGTGCCAGCATGAGCCAGGGGAACTATGGCTACACCTTC
NA,TRBJ1-6,TRBD1,TRBV7-8,CASSLARWGQGPQRSPLHF,TGTGCCAGCAGCTTAGCGCGGTGGGGACAGGGGCCCCAAAGATCACCCCTCCACTTT
NA,TRBJ2-1,NA,TRBV27,CASSLSGAANEQFF,TGTGCCAGCAGTTTATCGGGGGCAGCGAATGAGCAGTTCTTC
NA,TRBJ2-7,TRBD1,TRBV5-1,CASSLVSRGHEQYF,TGCGCCAGCAGCTTGGTTAGCAGGGGGCACGAGCAGTACTTC
NA,TRBJ2-1,TRBD1,TRBV27,CASSPGSGGNEQFF,TGTGCCAGCAGCCCCGGCTCAGGGGGTAATGAGCAGTTCTTC
NA,TRBJ2-3,NA,TRBV5-8,CASSKGPTDTQYF,TGTGCCAGCAGCAAGGGACCCACAGATACGCAGTATTTT
NA,TRBJ1-6,NA,TRBV12-2,CASRQHQIF,TGTGCAAGTCGCCAACACCAGATTTTT
NA,TRBJ1-5,TRBD1,TRBV18,CASSPGGVGQPQHF,TGTGCCAGCTCCCCAGGGGGGGTAGGTCAGCCCCAGCATTTT
NA,TRBJ2-5,TRBD2,TRBV7-9,CASGIAGEPQETQYF,TGTGCCAGCGGAATAGCGGGAGAACCCCAAGAGACCCAGTACTTC
NA,TRBJ2-1,TRBD1,TRBV7-9,CASSGWTGANEQFF,TGTGCCAGCAGCGGGTGGACAGGGGCCAATGAGCAGTTCTTC
NA,TRBJ2-7,NA,TRBV6-1,CASRDSGSLSYEQYF,TGTGCCAGCAGGGATAGCGGAAGCCTCTCCTACGAGCAGTACTTC
NA,TRBJ1-6,NA,TRBV6-5,CASSDYNSPLHF,TGTGCCAGCAGCGATTACAATTCACCCCTCCACTTT
NA,TRBJ1-2,TRBD1,TRBV19,CASSQTPGQGSGYTF,TGTGCCAGTAGCCAGACCCCGGGACAGGGGAGTGGCTACACCTTC
NA,TRBJ2-4,TRBD1,TRBV5-6,CASTDTGVGENIQYF,TGTGCCAGCACCGATACAGGGGTGGGTGAAAACATTCAGTACTTC
NA,TRBJ1-1,NA,TRBV7-2,CASSLGYTEAFF,TGTGCCAGCAGCTTAGGGTACACTGAAGCTTTCTTT
NA,TRBJ2-3,NA,TRBV19,CASSRPGVDTQYF,TGTGCCAGTAGCCGACCCGGGGTAGATACGCAGTATTTT
NA,TRBJ1-2,NA,TRBV25-1,CASSGGHIYGYTF,TGTGCCAGCAGTGGTGGGCACATCTATGGCTACACCTTC
NA,TRBJ2-3,TRBD1,TRBV6-5,CASRPGTDADTQYF,TGTGCCAGCAGGCCCGGGACAGACGCGGATACGCAGTATTTT
NA,TRBJ2-7,NA,TRBV6-5,CASSYAGTRYEQYF,TGTGCCAGCAGTTACGCCGGGACACGCTACGAGCAGTACTTC
NA,TRBJ2-3,TRBD2,TRBV5-1,CASSIRQAGATDTQYF,TGCGCCAGCAGCATACGGCAGGCGGGAGCCACAGATACGCAGTATTTT
NA,TRBJ1-2,NA,TRBV25-1,CASSAQGGYGYTF,TGTGCCAGCAGTGCCCAGGGCGGCTATGGCTACACCTTC
NA,TRBJ2-5,NA,TRBV5-8,CASSNLAGGQETQYF,TGTGCCAGCAGCAATCTAGCTGGGGGCCAAGAGACCCAGTACTTC
NA,TRBJ2-5,NA,TRBV2,CASSVYNGPQETQYF,TGTGCCAGCAGTGTGTATAACGGACCCCAAGAGACCCAGTACTTC
NA,TRBJ1-6,TRBD1,TRBV6-6,CASSHRTGGGNSPLHF,TGTGCCAGCAGTCACCGGACAGGGGGCGGTAATTCACCCCTCCACTTT
NA,TRBJ1-4,NA,TRBV25-1,CASTPGSEKLFF,TGTGCCAGCACACCGGGGTCTGAAAAACTGTTTTTT
few,TRBJ2-2,NA,TRBV4-3,CASSQVTFGELFF,TGCGCCAGCAGCCAAGTCACTTTTGGGGAGCTGTTTTTT
once,TRBJ1-4,NA,TRBV6-1,CASRKGVNEKLFF,TGTGCCAGCAGGAAGGGGGTAAATGAAAAACTGTTTTTT
NA,TRBJ1-1,NA,TRBV25-1,CASSETAQMNTEAFF,TGTGCCAGCAGTGAAACGGCACAGATGAACACTGAAGCTTTCTTT
NA,TRBJ2-1,TRBD2,TRBV18,CASSPDASGNRFF,TGTGCCAGCTCACCCGATGCTAGCGGGAATCGGTTCTTC
NA,TRBJ2-7,NA,TRBV6-1,CASREGLAYEQYF,TGTGCCAGCCGAGAGGGGTTGGCCTACGAGCAGTACTTC
NA,TRBJ2-7,NA,TRBV27,CAARGLSSYEQYF,TGTGCCGCCAGAGGACTCAGCTCCTACGAGCAGTACTTC